Reported below is one T cell receptor beta chain. The antigen it recognizes is unknown. It has no much larger one-base neighbor in the sample; base qualities were not kept. Separate amplification of TCR alpha and beta chain libraries was performed from the second PCR step onward. Donor CMV status was determined by IFNgamma production from CD4+ T cells after overnight stimulation of fresh PBMCs with CMV viral lysate. CD4 T cells were positively selected using Miltenyi beads, after which CD8 T cells were positively selected from the CD4-negative fraction. Cells were stained for CD3, CD4, CD8, CD45RA, CD27 and a live/dead dye and were sorted on a BD Aria II into four subsets based on CD45RA and CD27. A few healthy volunteers provided blood, and the blood of each volunteer was split into CD4 and CD8 T cells and then into four differentiation subsets. Roughly 130 ml of peripheral blood was collected from each donor, and PBMC were isolated by Ficoll-Paque PLUS density-gradient centrifugation. After sorting, cells were lysed in RLT buffer, RNA was extracted using a Qiagen RNeasy kit, and the extracted RNA was stored at -80 degrees C.

The data are from a study of naive and memory T cell subsets (dated by TCRdb to about 2017). A note on the overall study: The study applied an open-source, UMI-based TCR alpha and beta sequencing pipeline to sorted naive and memory peripheral blood T cell subsets. RNA was DNase-treated and reverse transcribed with TCR constant-region primers, mostly using SuperScript III. IgG serology results and the functional CMV T cell responses were in complete agreement. Broader findings and caveats from the paper: After error correction, over 95% of naive TCR sequences appeared only once, giving much steeper abundance distributions than memory subsets. A few larger clonotypes were present in naive repertoires, especially CD8 naive repertoires, and these clonotypes were possibly memory cells re-expressing CD45RA. RNA-based TCR counts may be influenced by expression changes linked to T cell activation and differentiation. TCR abundance followed a power law whose exponent differed between naive and memory subsets but was consistent across the three individuals. In both CD4 and CD8 cells, a rise in Gini index and a fall in Shannon and inverse Simpson diversity were observed from naive through CM, EM and EMRA. Clonotypes were defined as single alpha or beta chain sequences, not paired alpha/beta receptors. The repertoire findings for the naive and memory subsets could not be validated against a ground truth because none was available.

The library was generated by UMI-ligation and nested PCR. To cover both TRBC1 and TRBC2, the beta constant-region primer consisted of an equimolar mix of two oligonucleotides. Four rounds of PCR were used to amplify ligated cDNA, with nested alpha and beta constant-region primers being used together with the SP2 primer. A single-stranded oligonucleotide containing the SP2 primer and a 12-nucleotide UMI was joined to the 3' end of the cDNA by T4 RNA ligase 1. The ligation reaction was kept at 16 degrees C for about 19-24 hours. PCR2 was typically performed as a SYBR Green qPCR and was stopped at a predetermined threshold so that over-amplification was prevented. Apart from the first purification, every purification step used Agencourt AMPure XP magnetic beads. Library quantification was done by Qubit, followed by a TapeStation check on which the main peak was expected at around 650 bp. Sequencing of the pooled libraries was done on an Illumina MiSeq using v2 2x251 paired-end kits, which typically yielded roughly 0.95-2.3 million reads per sample. Libraries were pooled at about 4 nM per sample, and roughly 4.5-7.5% PhiX was added to improve cluster recognition. As for the original processing: Using tag matching that tolerated one base-pair mismatch, Decombinator assigned V and J genes to FASTQ reads that had been processed by Demultiplexor. Collapsinator used UMIs to correct both sequencing errors and frequency errors arising from PCR heterogeneity. TCRs were translated and CDR3s were extracted from the conserved cysteine to the FGXG phenylalanine by CDR3Translator, with non-productive sequences being flagged. Repertoires were subsampled to equal numbers of UMI-defined TCRs before Gini, Shannon entropy and inverse Simpson indices were calculated. Clonotype abundance distributions were fitted to a power law by maximum likelihood within the linear range. When run on a single naive CD8 sample, MIGEC and the pipeline yielded similar UMI counts, similar unique TCR numbers and similar clonal distributions. In one analysis, naive TCRs that were also found in any memory subset of the same donor were excluded from the naive repertoire. Repertoires were searched for about 7,300 CMV-associated CDR3 sequences compiled from VDJdb and a published dataset. TCRdb applied fastp at Q25 and MiXCR to the public reads, then kept only in-frame beta chains. Every CDR3 protein is listed once, alongside the most common genes and DNA of its rows. These V and J calls rely on TCRdb rather than the paper's analysis. The sample table contains around 100,000 distinct CDR3 sequences; only one count was recorded for more than 14% of them. Approximately 2.6% of the sample is in the top ten clones.

Sample: naive CD8+ T cells from blood. Interpreted using the paper, the cell subset or site label stands for: naive T cells, CD45RA high CD27+. The source is a human donor in good health.

Here the CDR3 is given as CAWSWTDIKEAFF. The sequenced DNA: TGTGCCTGGTCTTGGACGGATATAAAAGAAGCTTTCTTT. In this chain, TRBV30 is recombined with TRBJ1-1, with the identity of the D gene unclear. Via the germline V gene (reference sequence), CDR1 is GTSNPN and CDR2 SVGIG. The cysteine opens and the phenylalanine closes a CDR3 of 13 amino acids. Left in the record is the CDR3 DNA by itself, 39 bases read in frame from the first base. V gives up 5 bases and J gives up 8 bases, and the segment between their germline ends measures 18 bases.